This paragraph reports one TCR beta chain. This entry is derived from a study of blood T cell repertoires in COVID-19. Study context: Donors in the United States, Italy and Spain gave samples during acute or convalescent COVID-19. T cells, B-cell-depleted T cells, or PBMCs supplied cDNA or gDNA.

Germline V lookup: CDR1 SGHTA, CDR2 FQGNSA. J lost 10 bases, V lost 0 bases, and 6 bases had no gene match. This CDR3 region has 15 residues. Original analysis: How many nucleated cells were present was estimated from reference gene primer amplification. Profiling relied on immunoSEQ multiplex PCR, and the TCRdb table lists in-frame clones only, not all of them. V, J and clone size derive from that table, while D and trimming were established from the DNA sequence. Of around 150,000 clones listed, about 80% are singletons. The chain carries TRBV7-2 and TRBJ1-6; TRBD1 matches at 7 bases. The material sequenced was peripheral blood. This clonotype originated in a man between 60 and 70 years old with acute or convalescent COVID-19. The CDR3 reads CASSLAGTVISPLHF. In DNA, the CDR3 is TGTGCCAGCAGCTTAGCCGGGACAGTAATATCACCCCTCCACTTT.